The 18 T cell receptor beta chains listed next were all sequenced from one sample in a study of post-analysis software for immune sequencing data. Overall study findings and caveats: Included in a set of roughly five TRBV segments more frequent in patients than controls were TRBV5-6, TRBV5-1 and TRBV20-1.

Prepared libraries of TCR beta cDNA carried unique molecular identifiers. TCRdb re-called the PCR reads through MiXCR, storing one row per CDR3 protein. Among roughly 800,000 distinct CDR3 sequences listed, 46% were seen once. These receptors' antigens are unknown. The sample consisted of blood. The receptors shown here come from a girl aged 5-17 years with multiple sclerosis.

This clonotype was counted a few times. The V gene is TRBV29-1, the J gene TRBJ2-3; 13 bases line up with TRBD2. With 8 bases clipped from V and 4 bases from J, the junction kept 6 bases outside the gene matches. The CDR3 loop spans 14 amino acids. Germline V gene lookup returns CDR1 SQVTM and CDR2 ANQGSEA. The chain's CDR3 is CSIGLAGVADTQYF. CDR3 sequence (DNA): TGCAGCATTGGACTAGCGGGAGTGGCAGATACGCAGTATTTT.

In its sample, this clonotype was seen a few times. The chain carries TRBV27 and TRBJ1-1; 9 bases line up with TRBD1. V was clipped by 6 bases and J by 6 bases; unmatched bases: 5. The germline V gene has CDR1 MNHEY and CDR2 SMNVEV (reference sequence). The CDR3 runs to 13 residues. The CDR3 spells CASSWTGVSEAFF. The CDR3 DNA reads TGTGCCAGCAGCTGGACAGGGGTCTCTGAAGCTTTCTTT.

The J gene is TRBJ2-4, the V gene TRBV13, with D tentatively TRBD2 (6 bases). Germline V CDR1 and CDR2: PRHDT, FYEKMQ (reference sequence). V was clipped by 4 bases and J by 3 bases, with 10 bases between them. The CDR3 is 14 amino acids. CDR3 residues: CASSSWGDKNIQYF. In DNA, the CDR3 is TGTGCCAGCAGCTCCTGGGGGGACAAAAACATTCAGTACTTC.

This clonotype occurred once. No conserved phenylalanine or tryptophan is present at the end of the CDR3, so a read error is the likely explanation. This chain connects TRBV4-1 to TRBJ2-1, with D possibly TRBD1 on 5 matching bases. The CDR3 is 14 residues long. V was clipped by 4 bases and J by 3 bases, with 10 bases between them. Germline V gene lookup returns CDR1 MGHRA and CDR2 YSYEKL. DNA for the CDR3: TGCGCCAGCAGCCGGGGCTCGGACTACAATGAGCAGTTCGTC. It yields the protein CASSRGSDYNEQFV.

This chain joins TRBV28 and TRBJ2-5; weak D call: TRBD1 (6 bases). The CDR3 has 15 amino acids. V dropped 2 bases and J dropped 7 bases, with 17 bases sitting between them. Germline CDR1 is MDHEN and CDR2 is SYDVKM. The CDR3 region is CASSLPQGVGGTQYF. The DNA for the CDR3 is TGTGCCAGCAGTTTACCACAGGGCGTCGGAGGGACCCAGTACTTC.

The rearrangement uses TRBV6-1 and TRBJ2-1; the D is unclear. Per germline, CDR1 MNHNS and CDR2 SASEGT. The CDR3 spans 11 residues. The germline V and J ends were trimmed by 7 bases and 4 bases, with 5 bases remaining between them. CDR3 residues: CASTQYNEQFF. The CDR3 DNA follows: TGTGCCAGCACGCAGTACAATGAGCAGTTCTTC.

This clonotype was detected a few times. The chain joins TRBV20-1 to TRBJ1-4; the D is unclear. V lost 3 bases, J lost 3 bases, and 8 bases lay in between. Per the germline V gene, CDR1 is DFQATT and CDR2 is SNEGSKA (reference sequence). The CDR3 has 13 amino acids. The CDR3 spells CSASRGANEKLFF. The CDR3 DNA follows: TGCAGTGCTAGTCGGGGAGCTAATGAAAAACTGTTTTTT.

The CDR3 sequence: CAWSVKGLASNEQFF. Here the CDR3 DNA reads TGTGCCTGGAGTGTTAAGGGGCTAGCGTCCAATGAGCAGTTCTTC. The chain has TRBV30 and TRBJ2-1, with D tentatively TRBD2 (6 bases). This CDR3 comprises 15 residues. Germline V lookup: CDR1 GTSNPN, CDR2 SVGIG (reference sequence). V gave up 0 bases and J gave up 6 bases, with 15 bases separating them.

This sequence joins TRBV7-2 and TRBJ2-3; 10 bases line up with TRBD2. The CDR3 consists of 16 residues. Trimming at V came to 2 bases and at J to 4 bases, leaving 6 bases not matched to a gene. CDR1 and CDR2 from the germline V gene are SGHTA and FQGNSA. CDR3 bases: TGTGCCAGCAGCTTACGGAGCGGGAGGGTAGCAGATACGCAGTATTTT. As protein: CASSLRSGRVADTQYF.

The chain uses TRBV7-6 and TRBJ2-1; TRBD2 matches 9 bases. CDR1 is SGHVS and CDR2 is FNYEAQ in the germline V gene. CDR3 size: 17 residues. Trimming cost V 4 bases and J 8 bases; bases outside gene matches: 15. CDR3 amino acids: CASSSPGRVAGDDEQFF. The CDR3 DNA reads TGTGCCAGCAGCTCCCCCGGTAGGGTAGCGGGAGACGATGAGCAGTTCTTC.

This chain links TRBV27 with TRBJ2-3; TRBD2 matches 7 bases. Looked up from germline, CDR1 is MNHEY and CDR2 is SMNVEV (reference sequence). The V gene end was trimmed by 8 bases and the J gene end by 1 base; junction bases not matched to a gene: 3. CDR3 length: 13 amino acids. The CDR3 sequence is CASGGGGTDTQYF. As DNA, the CDR3 is TGTGCCAGCGGGGGGGGTGGCACAGATACGCAGTATTTT.

V usage is TRBV10-3 and J usage is TRBJ1-4; D is uncertain. V was cut by 4 bases and J by 5 bases, with 11 bases left in between. The CDR3 extends over 14 amino acids. CDR1 and CDR2 from the germline V gene are ENHRY and SYGVKD. CDR3 nucleotides: TGTGCCATCAGTGTTGACTTCGGGAATGAAAAACTGTTTTTT. It yields the protein CAISVDFGNEKLFF.

This chain connects TRBV12-3 or TRBV12-4 to TRBJ1-4; D may be TRBD1 (5 bases). The CDR3 runs to 13 residues. V was cut by 3 bases and J by 6 bases, with 8 bases left in between. CDR3 sequence reads: CASSFRRDEKLFF. Written as DNA, the CDR3 is TGTGCCAGCAGTTTTCGCAGGGATGAAAAACTGTTTTTT.

The chain couples TRBV11-2 to TRBJ2-5; 10 positions match TRBD2. Matching the DNA end better, TRBJ2-7 makes the J call doubtful. Per the germline V gene, CDR1 is SGHAT and CDR2 is FQNNGV. This CDR3 has 16 residues. CDR3 DNA sequence: TGTGCCAGCAGCCAACGGTGGGCTAGCGGGAGTTACGAGCAGTACTTC. This codes for CASSQRWASGSYEQYF.

This clonotype is a singleton in its sample. Mismatch with germline at one junction end may stem from a read error. The V call is TRBV7-9, the J call TRBJ1-1; weak D call: TRBD1 (5 bases). Germline-derived CDR1 and CDR2 are SEHNR and FQNEAQ (reference sequence). This CDR3 spans 15 amino acids. CDR3 in amino acids: CASSRAGAPNTEAFF. The CDR3 bases are TGTGCCAGCAGCCGCGCCGGGGCCCCTAACACTGAGGCTTTCTTT.

This clonotype was observed a few times. The chain joins TRBV20-1 to TRBJ2-1; D call uncertain. Deletions cut 6 bases from V and 3 bases from J, with 15 bases between. In germline, CDR1 is DFQATT, CDR2 SNEGSKA (reference sequence). The CDR3 length is 14 residues. CDR3 nucleotides: TGCAGTGCCAAGACTGGTCATGACTACAATGAGCAGTTCTTC. As protein: CSAKTGHDYNEQFF.

J is TRBJ2-1 and V is TRBV29-1; no definite D call. CDR3 length: 12 residues. Germline CDR1 SQVTM, CDR2 ANQGSEA. Trimming took 2 bases from V and 10 from J, leaving 12 bases between them. The CDR3 coding sequence is TGCAGCGTTGAAACGTTGGTAGAGGAGCAGTTCTTC. Translating gives CSVETLVEEQFF.

The J gene is TRBJ2-3, the V gene TRBV4-1; possible D gene TRBD2, 6 bases. This CDR3 contains 17 residues. CDR1 is MGHRA and CDR2 is YSYEKL in the germline V gene. Trimming cost V 0 bases and J 1 base, with 14 bases left between them. The CDR3: CASSQDLGRGGTDTQYF. CDR3 DNA sequence: TGCGCCAGCAGCCAAGATCTAGGGCGGGGTGGCACAGATACGCAGTATTTT.